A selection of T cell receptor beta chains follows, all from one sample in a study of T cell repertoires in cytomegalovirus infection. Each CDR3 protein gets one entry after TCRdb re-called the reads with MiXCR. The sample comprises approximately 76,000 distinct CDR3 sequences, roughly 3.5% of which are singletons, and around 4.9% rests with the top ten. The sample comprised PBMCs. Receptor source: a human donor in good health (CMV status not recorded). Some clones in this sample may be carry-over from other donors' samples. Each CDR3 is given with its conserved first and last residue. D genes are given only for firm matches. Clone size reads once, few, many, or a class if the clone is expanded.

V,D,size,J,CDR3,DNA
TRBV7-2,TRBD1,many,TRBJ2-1,CASRPGTGYNEQFF,TGTGCCAGCAGACCCGGGACAGGGTACAATGAGCAGTTCTTC
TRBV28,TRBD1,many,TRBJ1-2,CASRETRGGPNYGYTF,TGTGCCAGCAGGGAAACCCGAGGGGGCCCCAACTATGGCTACACCTTC
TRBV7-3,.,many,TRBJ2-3,CASSLTGGVTDTQYF,TGTGCCAGCAGCTTAACAGGGGGGGTGACAGATACGCAGTATTTT
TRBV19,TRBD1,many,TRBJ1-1,CASSGGQGVNTEAFF,TGTGCCAGTAGTGGGGGACAGGGGGTGAACACTGAAGCTTTCTTT
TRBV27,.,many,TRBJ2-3,CASSPSGGYTQYF,TGTGCCAGCAGCCCCTCGGGCGGGTATACGCAGTATTTT
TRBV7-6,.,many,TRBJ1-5,CASSLVFDQPQHF,TGTGCCAGCAGCTTAGTATTTGATCAGCCCCAGCATTTT
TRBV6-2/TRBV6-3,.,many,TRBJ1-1,CASSPHLAGENTEAFF,TGTGCCAGCAGTCCCCACCTCGCGGGGGAGAACACTGAAGCTTTCTTT
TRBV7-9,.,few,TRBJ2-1,CASSLIRRGRGHHNEQFF,TGTGCCAGCAGCTTAATAAGGAGGGGCAGGGGTCACCACAATGAGCAGTTCTTC
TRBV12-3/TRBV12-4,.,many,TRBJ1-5,CASRSQGPQPQHF,TGTGCCAGCAGATCCCAGGGGCCACAGCCCCAGCATTTT
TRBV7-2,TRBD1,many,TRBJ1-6,CASSWDRVSPLHF,TGTGCCAGCAGCTGGGACAGGGTCTCACCCCTCCACTTT
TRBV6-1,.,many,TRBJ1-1,CASSRSGRAFF,TGTGCCAGCAGTCGATCGGGAAGAGCTTTCTTT
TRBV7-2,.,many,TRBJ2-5,CASSLRVGFQETQYF,TGTGCCAGCAGCCTACGGGTGGGTTTCCAAGAGACCCAGTACTTC
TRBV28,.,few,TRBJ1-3,CASSPPDRGNTIYF,TGTGCCAGCAGTCCACCGGACAGAGGAAACACCATATATTTT
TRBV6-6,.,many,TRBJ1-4,CASSFLPTATNEKLFF,TGTGCCAGCAGTTTCCTTCCGACAGCCACTAATGAAAAACTGTTTTTT
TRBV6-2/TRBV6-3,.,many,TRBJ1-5,CASSYTPQVENSNQPQHF,TGTGCCAGCAGTTACACCCCTCAGGTGGAAAATAGCAATCAGCCCCAGCATTTT
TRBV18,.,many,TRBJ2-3,CASSPSLTDTQYF,TGTGCCAGCTCACCATCCCTGACAGATACGCAGTATTTT
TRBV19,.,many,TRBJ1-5,CASNTANNQPQHF,TGTGCCAGTAACACAGCAAACAATCAGCCCCAGCATTTT
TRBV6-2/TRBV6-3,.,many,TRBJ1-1,CATKTTRGNTEAFF,TGTGCCACCAAAACGACCCGCGGGAACACTGAAGCTTTCTTT
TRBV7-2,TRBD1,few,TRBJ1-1,CASSLGTGYNTEAFF,TGTGCCAGCAGCTTGGGGACAGGGTACAACACTGAAGCTTTCTTT
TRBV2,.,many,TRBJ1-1,CASIGRETNTEAFF,TGTGCCAGCATTGGTAGAGAAACGAACACTGAAGCTTTCTTT
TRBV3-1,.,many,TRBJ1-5,CASSQGSGGNQPQHF,TGTGCCAGCAGCCAAGGGTCTGGAGGAAATCAGCCCCAGCATTTT
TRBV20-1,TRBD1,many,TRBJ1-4,CSARAGTGNEKLFF,TGCAGTGCTAGAGCCGGGACAGGGAATGAAAAACTGTTTTTT
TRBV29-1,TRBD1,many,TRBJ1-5,CSVGGQPNQPQHF,TGCAGCGTGGGGGGACAGCCTAATCAGCCCCAGCATTTT
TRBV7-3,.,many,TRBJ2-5,CASSPKLDFYSPQETQYF,TGTGCCAGCAGCCCAAAGCTTGACTTTTATTCCCCCCAAGAGACCCAGTACTTC
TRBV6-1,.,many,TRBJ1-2,CASSEATQGYGYTF,TGTGCCAGCAGTGAAGCAACGCAGGGCTATGGCTACACCTTC
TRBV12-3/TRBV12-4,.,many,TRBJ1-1,CASSLQANTEAFF,TGTGCCAGCAGTCTACAGGCTAACACTGAAGCTTTCTTT